This TCR beta chain originates from a study of CD8 T cells in Susac syndrome. Study details: Blood was drawn from Susac syndrome patients while they were therapy-naive, on corticosteroids, or on intravenous immunoglobulin alone.

Points from the study as a whole: Clonal expansion involving Susac CD8+ cells peaked in TEMRA cells and active patients.

Susac syndrome patients met recently defined diagnostic criteria for definite or probable disease. The CDR3 has 16 residues. Germline trimming cut 2 bases from V and 2 bases from J; bases unmatched to any gene: 8. Germline V CDR1 and CDR2: SGDLS, YYNGEE. On this clonotype: Its specificity is not known.

With random hexamers, 0.5 to 1 ug RNA was reverse transcribed. Amplification of TCR beta CDR3 was carried out by immunoSEQ multiplex PCR, which covered 54 Vbeta and 13 Jbeta segments. Each CDR3 protein gets one entry after TCRdb re-called the immunoSEQ multiplex PCR reads with MiXCR. The sample contains about 120,000 distinct CDR3 sequences, roughly 94% of which appear only once. This clonotype was sampled from a human donor with Susac syndrome. This chain connects TRBV9 to TRBJ2-3; 7 bases match TRBD2. Sequenced sample: CD8+ T cells from PBMCs. CDR3 coding DNA: TGTGCCAGCAGCGTTTTCAGCGGGGTCCCCACAGATACGCAGTATTTT. It yields the protein CASSVFSGVPTDTQYF.